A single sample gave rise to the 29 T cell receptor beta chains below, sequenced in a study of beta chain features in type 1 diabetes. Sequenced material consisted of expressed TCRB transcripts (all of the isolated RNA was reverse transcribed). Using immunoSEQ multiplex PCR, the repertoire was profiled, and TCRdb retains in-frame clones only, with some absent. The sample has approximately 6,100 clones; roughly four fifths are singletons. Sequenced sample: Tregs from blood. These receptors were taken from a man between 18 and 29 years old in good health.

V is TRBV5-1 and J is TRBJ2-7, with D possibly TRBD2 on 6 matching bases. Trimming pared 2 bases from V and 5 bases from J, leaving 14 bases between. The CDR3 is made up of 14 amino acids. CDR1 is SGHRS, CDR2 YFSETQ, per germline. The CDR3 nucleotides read TGCGCCAGCAGCTTTACCCCGGGACTGGACGAGCAGTACTTC. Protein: CASSFTPGLDEQYF.

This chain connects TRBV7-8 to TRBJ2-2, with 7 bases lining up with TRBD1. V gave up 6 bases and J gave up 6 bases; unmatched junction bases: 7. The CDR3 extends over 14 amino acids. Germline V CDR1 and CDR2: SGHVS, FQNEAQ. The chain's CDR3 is CASRNRQGSGELFF. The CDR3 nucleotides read TGTGCCAGCAGGAATCGACAGGGTTCCGGGGAGCTGTTTTTT.

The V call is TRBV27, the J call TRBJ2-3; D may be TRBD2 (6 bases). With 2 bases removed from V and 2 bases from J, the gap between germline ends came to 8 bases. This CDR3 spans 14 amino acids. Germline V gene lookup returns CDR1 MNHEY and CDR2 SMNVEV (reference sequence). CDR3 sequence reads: CASSLGTATDTQYF. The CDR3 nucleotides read TGTGCCAGCAGTTTAGGGACTGCCACAGATACGCAGTATTTT.

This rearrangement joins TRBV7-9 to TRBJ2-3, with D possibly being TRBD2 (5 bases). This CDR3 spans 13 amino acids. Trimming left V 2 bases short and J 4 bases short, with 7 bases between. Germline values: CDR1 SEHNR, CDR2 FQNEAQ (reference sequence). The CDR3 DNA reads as TGTGCCAGCAGCTTAAATAGCGCAGATACGCAGTATTTT. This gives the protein CASSLNSADTQYF.

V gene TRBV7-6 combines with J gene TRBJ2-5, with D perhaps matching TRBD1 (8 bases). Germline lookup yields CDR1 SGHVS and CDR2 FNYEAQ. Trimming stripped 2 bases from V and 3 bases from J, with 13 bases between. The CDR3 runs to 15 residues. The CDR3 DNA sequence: TGTGCCAGCAGCTTAAACAGGGGGAGGGAAGAGACCCAGTACTTC. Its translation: CASSLNRGREETQYF.

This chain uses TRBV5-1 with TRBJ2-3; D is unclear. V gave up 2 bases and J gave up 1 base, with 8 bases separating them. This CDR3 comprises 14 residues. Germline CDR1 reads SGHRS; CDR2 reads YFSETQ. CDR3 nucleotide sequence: TGCGCCAGCAGCTTCGGTCTGGGCACAGATACGCAGTATTTT. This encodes CASSFGLGTDTQYF.

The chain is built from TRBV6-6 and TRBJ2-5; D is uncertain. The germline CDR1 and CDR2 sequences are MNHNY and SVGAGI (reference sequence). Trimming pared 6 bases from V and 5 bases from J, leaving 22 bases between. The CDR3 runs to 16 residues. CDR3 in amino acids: CASSDSSAGLAETQYF. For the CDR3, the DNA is TGTGCCAGCAGCGACTCCTCCGCCGGGTTGGCGGAGACCCAGTACTTC.

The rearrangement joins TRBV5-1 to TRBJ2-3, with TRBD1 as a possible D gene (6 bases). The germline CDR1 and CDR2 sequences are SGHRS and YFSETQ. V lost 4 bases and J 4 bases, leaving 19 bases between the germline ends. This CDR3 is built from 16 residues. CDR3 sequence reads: CASSRNGQLGPDTQYF. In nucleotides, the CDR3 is TGCGCCAGCAGCCGAAACGGACAGCTAGGACCAGATACGCAGTATTTT.

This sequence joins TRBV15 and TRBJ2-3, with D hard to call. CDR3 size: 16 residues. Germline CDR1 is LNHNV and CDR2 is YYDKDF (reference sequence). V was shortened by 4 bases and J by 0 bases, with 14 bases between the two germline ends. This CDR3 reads CATSIRPDLSTDTQYF. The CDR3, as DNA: TGTGCCACCAGCATTCGACCCGACTTGAGCACAGATACGCAGTATTTT.

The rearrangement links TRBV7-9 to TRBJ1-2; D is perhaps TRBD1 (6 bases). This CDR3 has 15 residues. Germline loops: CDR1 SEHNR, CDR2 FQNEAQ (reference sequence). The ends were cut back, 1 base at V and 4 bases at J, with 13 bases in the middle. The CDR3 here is CASSLGPGESYGYTF. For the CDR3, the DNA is TGTGCCAGCAGCTTAGGGCCAGGGGAGAGCTATGGCTACACCTTC.

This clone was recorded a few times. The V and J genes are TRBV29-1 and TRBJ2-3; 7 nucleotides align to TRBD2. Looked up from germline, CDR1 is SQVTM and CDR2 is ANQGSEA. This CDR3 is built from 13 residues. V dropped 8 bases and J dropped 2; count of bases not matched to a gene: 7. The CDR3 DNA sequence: TGCAGCCTGGGGGGGGAATACACAGATACGCAGTATTTT. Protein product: CSLGGEYTDTQYF.

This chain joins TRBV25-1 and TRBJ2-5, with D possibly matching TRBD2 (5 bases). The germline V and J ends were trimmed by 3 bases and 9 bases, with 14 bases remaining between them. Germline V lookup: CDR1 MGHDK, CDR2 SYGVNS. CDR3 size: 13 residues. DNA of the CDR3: TGTGCCAGCAGTGACCAGAACCTCGGGGCCCAGTACTTC. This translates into CASSDQNLGAQYF.

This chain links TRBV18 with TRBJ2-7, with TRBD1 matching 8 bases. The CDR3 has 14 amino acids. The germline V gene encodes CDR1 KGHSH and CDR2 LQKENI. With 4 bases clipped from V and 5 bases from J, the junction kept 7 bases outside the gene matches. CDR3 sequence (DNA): TGTGCCAGCTCACAGGACAGGGTAACCCACGAGCAGTACTTC. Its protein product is CASSQDRVTHEQYF.

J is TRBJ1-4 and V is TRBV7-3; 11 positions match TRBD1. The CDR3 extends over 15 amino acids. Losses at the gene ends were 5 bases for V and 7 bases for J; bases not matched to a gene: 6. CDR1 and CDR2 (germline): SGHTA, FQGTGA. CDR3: CASSQTGTGGEKLFF. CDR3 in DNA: TGTGCCAGCAGCCAAACCGGGACAGGGGGTGAAAAACTGTTTTTT.

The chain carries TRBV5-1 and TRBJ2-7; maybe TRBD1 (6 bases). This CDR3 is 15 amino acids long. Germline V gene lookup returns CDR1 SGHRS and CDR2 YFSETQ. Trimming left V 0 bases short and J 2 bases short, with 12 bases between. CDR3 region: CASSLASGTPYEQYF. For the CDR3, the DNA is TGCGCCAGCAGCTTGGCCTCCGGGACACCCTACGAGCAGTACTTC. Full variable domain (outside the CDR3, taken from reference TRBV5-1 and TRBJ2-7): KAGVTQTPRYLIKTRGQQVTLSCSPISGHRSVSWYQQTPGQGLQFLFEYFSETQRNKGNFPGRFSGRQFSNSRSEMNVSTLELGDSALYLCASSLASGTPYEQYFGPGTRLTVT.

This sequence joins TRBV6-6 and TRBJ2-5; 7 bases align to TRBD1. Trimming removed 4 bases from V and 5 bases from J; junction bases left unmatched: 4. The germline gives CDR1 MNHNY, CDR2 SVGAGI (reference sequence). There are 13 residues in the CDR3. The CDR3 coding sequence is TGTGCCAGCAGTTTTTACAGGGGCGAGACCCAGTACTTC. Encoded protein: CASSFYRGETQYF.

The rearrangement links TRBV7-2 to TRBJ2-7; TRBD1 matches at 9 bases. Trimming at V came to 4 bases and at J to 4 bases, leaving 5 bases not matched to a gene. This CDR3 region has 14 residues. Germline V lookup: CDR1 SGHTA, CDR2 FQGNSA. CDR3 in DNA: TGTGCCAGCAGCTCCAGACAGGGGGTTTACGAGCAGTACTTC. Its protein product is CASSSRQGVYEQYF.

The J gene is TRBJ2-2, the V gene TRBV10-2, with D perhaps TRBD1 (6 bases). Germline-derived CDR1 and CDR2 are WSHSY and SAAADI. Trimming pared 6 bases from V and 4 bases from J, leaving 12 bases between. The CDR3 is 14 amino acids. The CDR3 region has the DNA TGCGCCAGCAGGGCCCCAGGGGTCACCGGGGAGCTGTTTTTT. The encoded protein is CASRAPGVTGELFF.

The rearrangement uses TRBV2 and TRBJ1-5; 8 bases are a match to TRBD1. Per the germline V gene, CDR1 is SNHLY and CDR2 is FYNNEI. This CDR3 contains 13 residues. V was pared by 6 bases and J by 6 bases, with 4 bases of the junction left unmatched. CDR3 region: CASSGTGFQPQHF. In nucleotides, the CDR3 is TGTGCCAGCAGCGGGACAGGTTTTCAGCCCCAGCATTTT.

CDR3 amino acids: CASSTRTGVYEQYF. In DNA form, the CDR3 reads TGTGCCAGCAGTACCCGGACAGGGGTCTACGAGCAGTACTTC. The V call is TRBV6-6, the J call TRBJ2-7; 9 nucleotides agree with TRBD1. Germline CDR1 and CDR2: MNHNY and SVGAGI (reference sequence). J gave up 3 bases and V 5 bases, and 5 bases lay outside the gene matches. The CDR3 length is 14 residues.

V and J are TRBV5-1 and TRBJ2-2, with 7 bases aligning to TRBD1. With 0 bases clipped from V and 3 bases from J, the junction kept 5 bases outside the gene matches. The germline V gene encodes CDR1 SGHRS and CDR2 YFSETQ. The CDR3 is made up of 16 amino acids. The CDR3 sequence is CASSLGGTVYTGELFF. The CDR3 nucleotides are TGCGCCAGCAGCTTGGGTGGGACAGTGTACACCGGGGAGCTGTTTTTT.

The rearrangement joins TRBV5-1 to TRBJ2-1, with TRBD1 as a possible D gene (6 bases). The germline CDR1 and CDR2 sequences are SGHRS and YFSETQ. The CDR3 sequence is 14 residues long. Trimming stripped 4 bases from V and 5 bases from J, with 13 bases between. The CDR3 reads CASSHGTSNNEQFF. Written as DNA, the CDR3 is TGCGCCAGCAGCCACGGGACAAGTAACAATGAGCAGTTCTTC.

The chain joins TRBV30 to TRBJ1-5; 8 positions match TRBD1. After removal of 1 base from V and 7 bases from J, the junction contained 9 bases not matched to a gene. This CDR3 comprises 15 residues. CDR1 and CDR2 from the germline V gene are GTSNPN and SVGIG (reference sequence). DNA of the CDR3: TGTGCCTGGAGTGGGGCCCAGGGGGCTAGACAGCCCCAGCATTTT. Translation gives CAWSGAQGARQPQHF.

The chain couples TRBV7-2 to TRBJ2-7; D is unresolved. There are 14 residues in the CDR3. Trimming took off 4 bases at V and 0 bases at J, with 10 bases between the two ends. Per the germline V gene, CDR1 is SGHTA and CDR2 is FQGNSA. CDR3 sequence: CASSSTGSSYEQYF. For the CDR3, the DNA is TGTGCCAGCAGCTCAACCGGGTCCTCCTACGAGCAGTACTTC.

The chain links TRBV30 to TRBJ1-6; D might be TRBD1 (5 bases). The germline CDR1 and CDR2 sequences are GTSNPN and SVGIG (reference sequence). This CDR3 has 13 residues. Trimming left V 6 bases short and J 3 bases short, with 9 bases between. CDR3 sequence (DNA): TGTGCCTGCTCAGGGTACTATAATTCACCCCTCCACTTT. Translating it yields CACSGYYNSPLHF.

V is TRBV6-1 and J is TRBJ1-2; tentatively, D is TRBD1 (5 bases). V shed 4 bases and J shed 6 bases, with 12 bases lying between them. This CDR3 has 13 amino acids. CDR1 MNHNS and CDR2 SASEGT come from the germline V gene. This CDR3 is CASSAGQRNGYTF. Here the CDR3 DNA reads TGTGCCAGCAGTGCCGGACAAAGAAATGGCTACACCTTC.

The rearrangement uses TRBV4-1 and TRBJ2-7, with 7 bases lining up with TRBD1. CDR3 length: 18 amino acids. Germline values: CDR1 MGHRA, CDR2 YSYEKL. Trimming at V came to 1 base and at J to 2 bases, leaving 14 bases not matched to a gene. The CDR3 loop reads CASSQGVGAGGITYEQYF. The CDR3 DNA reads TGCGCCAGCAGCCAAGGAGTCGGAGCAGGGGGAATAACCTACGAGCAGTACTTC.

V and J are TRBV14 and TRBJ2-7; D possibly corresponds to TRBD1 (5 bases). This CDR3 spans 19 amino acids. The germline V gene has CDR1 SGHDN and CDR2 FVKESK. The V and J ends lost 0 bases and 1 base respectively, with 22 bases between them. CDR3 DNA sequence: TGTGCCAGCAGCCAAGATCCCCGCGGCAGGGCTTCCCTTTCCTACGAGCAGTACTTC. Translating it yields CASSQDPRGRASLSYEQYF.

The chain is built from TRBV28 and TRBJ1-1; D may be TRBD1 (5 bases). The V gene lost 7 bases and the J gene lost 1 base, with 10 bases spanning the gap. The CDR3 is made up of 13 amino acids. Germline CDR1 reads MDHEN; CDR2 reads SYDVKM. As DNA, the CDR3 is TGTGCCAGCACCGAGACAGCGAACACTGAAGCTTTCTTT. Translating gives CASTETANTEAFF.